The entry below gives a single T cell receptor beta chain sequence along with its context. The target antigen is unknown. The CDR3 is 16 residues long. V was pared by 4 bases and J by 5 bases, with 19 bases between. From germline, CDR1 is MDHEN and CDR2 SYDVKM. The data are from a study of radiotherapy plus CTLA-4 blockade in lung cancer. General study results and limits: Radiotherapy plus ipilimumab was followed by expansion in blood of tumor-derived TCR clones.

The protocol was immunoSEQ multiplex PCR, while the TCRdb copy is restricted to in-frame clones and leaves out a portion. The table lists some 77,000 clones, approximately 83% of them singletons. Focal radiation and CTLA-4 blockade (ipilimumab) were tested in chemo-refractory metastatic non-small-cell lung cancer patients. The specimen was peripheral blood, collected from a patient treated with radiotherapy plus ipilimumab. V and J are TRBV28 and TRBJ2-3, with D possibly TRBD2 on 5 matching bases. The source of this sequence is a human donor with non-small cell lung cancer who had a partial response to radiotherapy plus ipilimumab. In DNA form, the CDR3 reads TGTGCCAGCAGTTACCCCGCATCACGAGGACTAGATACGCAGTATTTT. It is translated as CASSYPASRGLDTQYF.